The present T cell receptor beta chain was sequenced within a study of OX40 agonist ivuxolimab in advanced cancers. Background on the study: The treatment was a fully human IgG2 OX40 agonist, ivuxolimab. Melanoma, hepatocellular carcinoma, head and neck or renal cell cancer occurred in dose-escalation patients. Study-level points and caveats: At 0.1 to 3.0 mg/kg, CD4+ and CD8+ blood T cells expanded clonally by week 6.

This clone has just one count. Its antigen is still unknown. Germline V lookup: CDR1 SGHTA, CDR2 FQGNSA. V lost 5 bases and J lost 8; bases outside the gene matches: 20. The CDR3 extends over 17 amino acids. Sequenced by immunoSEQ multiplex PCR; TCRdb stores in-frame clones only, minus some. The sample yields some 86,000 clones, about 89% seen once. The receptor's source is an adult with an advanced solid tumor such as melanoma, head and neck, liver or kidney cancer. The sequences come from CD4+ or CD8+ T cells sorted from blood, collected in a trial of the OX40 agonist ivuxolimab. The chain combines TRBV7-2 with TRBJ2-5; 7 nucleotides line up with TRBD2. This CDR3 is CASSKPTASWGGETQYF. Written as DNA, the CDR3 is TGTGCCAGCAGCAAGCCGACAGCGTCTTGGGGGGGGGAAACCCAGTACTTC.